The 23 T cell receptor beta chains listed next were all sequenced from one sample in a study of T cells after yellow fever vaccination (dated by TCRdb to about 2019). Library preparation employed 5' RACE. Sequencing instrument: Illumina HiSeq 2500. TCRdb reprocessing: public reads trimmed at Q25 with fastp, clones called with MiXCR, in-frame beta chains kept. All rows with the same CDR3 protein become a single entry with the most common DNA and genes. Recorded for this sample are approximately 580,000 distinct CDR3 sequences; around a sixth of them occurred a single time. The ten biggest clones cover 15% to 20% of the sample. The treatment or condition label, read with the paper, signifies: live attenuated yellow fever vaccine strain. The material sequenced was PBMCs, taken 5 days after the first yellow fever vaccination. These receptors all come from a man aged 18 to 35 who received the YFV17D yellow fever vaccine.

This clonotype was seen more than once but under ten times. This chain uses TRBV18 with TRBJ2-7; D tentatively reads TRBD1 or TRBD2 (7 bases each). The germline V and J ends were trimmed by 3 bases and 5 bases, with 14 bases remaining between them. CDR1 and CDR2 from the germline V gene are KGHSH and LQKENI. The CDR3 is 14 amino acids. The CDR3 sequence: CASSPQGGLDEQYF. The CDR3, as DNA: TGTGCCAGCTCACCCCAGGGGGGGCTCGACGAGCAGTACTTC.

This sequence joins TRBV2 and TRBJ2-2; perhaps TRBD2 as D (5 bases). Germline CDR1 reads SNHLY; CDR2 reads FYNNEI. This CDR3 is built from 14 residues. Trimming took off 4 bases at V and 7 bases at J, with 13 bases between the two ends. The CDR3 DNA follows: TGTGCCAGCAGTGCCTCTCTAGCAGGCGGGGAGCTGTTTTTT. Translating it yields CASSASLAGGELFF.

The rearrangement uses TRBV5-4 and TRBJ2-1, with D hard to call. V shed 4 bases and J shed 13 bases, with 15 bases lying between them. CDR1 and CDR2 (germline): SGHNT, YYREEE (reference sequence). The CDR3 runs to 12 residues. CDR3 nucleotides: TGTGCCAGCAGCAATGCCGGCGGAACCCAGTTCTTC. Translated: CASSNAGGTQFF.

At least ten counts were recorded for this clonotype. V gene TRBV15 combines with J gene TRBJ2-2, with D perhaps assigned TRBD1 or TRBD2 (6 bases each). V dropped 1 base and J dropped 4 bases, with 10 bases sitting between them. Germline V gene lookup returns CDR1 LNHNV and CDR2 YYDKDF (reference sequence). CDR3 length equals 15 residues. CDR3 nucleotides: TGTGCCACCAGCAGAGTAGGGGGGTCCACCGGGGAGCTGTTTTTT. This encodes CATSRVGGSTGELFF.

This clonotype was counted only a few times. The chain is built from TRBV18 and TRBJ1-2; TRBD1 might be the D (6 bases). CDR3 length: 16 residues. CDR1 KGHSH and CDR2 LQKENI come from the germline V gene. V was cut by 6 bases and J by 2 bases, with 19 bases left in between. This CDR3 is CASSLPSGGRNYGYTF. CDR3 bases: TGTGCCAGCTCGCTACCAAGCGGGGGGCGAAACTATGGCTACACCTTC.

This clonotype was seen more than once but under ten times. The rearrangement uses TRBV6-5 and TRBJ1-3, with TRBD1 matching 8 bases. Per the germline V gene, CDR1 is MNHEY and CDR2 is SVGAGI. CDR3 length: 15 residues. With V trimmed by 0 bases and J by 3 bases, 1 base remained unmatched. The CDR3 loop is CASSYSTGVGNTIYF. The CDR3 nucleotides are TGTGCCAGCAGTTACTCGACAGGGGTTGGAAACACCATATATTTT.

This clonotype was seen more than once but under ten times. The chain links TRBV5-6 to TRBJ2-2, with 9 nucleotides matching TRBD1. The germline CDR1 and CDR2 sequences are SGHDT and YYEEEE. V shed 0 bases and J 3 bases; nucleotides not matched to a gene: 3. The CDR3 is 16 amino acids. CDR3 region: CASSLGTGVHTGELFF. Written as DNA, the CDR3 is TGTGCCAGCAGCTTGGGGACAGGGGTCCACACCGGGGAGCTGTTTTTT.

This chain uses TRBV7-9 with TRBJ2-1, with 10 nucleotides matching TRBD2. Germline values: CDR1 SEHNR, CDR2 FQNEAQ (reference sequence). The CDR3 spans 15 residues. Trimming cost V 3 bases and J 9 bases; bases outside gene matches: 8. The CDR3 region has the DNA TGTGCCAGCAGCTTGACCCTAGCGGGGGTCGGTGAGCAGTTCTTC. Translation gives CASSLTLAGVGEQFF.

The rearrangement uses TRBV5-1 and TRBJ1-1; D not resolved. This CDR3 spans 16 amino acids. CDR1 and CDR2 (germline): SGHRS, YFSETQ. V was clipped by 1 base and J by 0 bases, with 13 bases between them. This CDR3 reads CASSLMSGGMNTEAFF. The CDR3 DNA reads as TGCGCCAGCAGCTTGATGTCAGGTGGCATGAACACTGAAGCTTTCTTT.

This clonotype was picked up a small number of times. J is TRBJ1-2 and V is TRBV12-3 or TRBV12-4; no clear D. CDR3 length equals 13 residues. The V gene lost 3 bases and the J gene lost 5 bases, with 10 bases spanning the gap. The CDR3 loop is CASSFGSRYGYTF. The DNA of the CDR3 is TGTGCCAGCAGTTTCGGGTCACGGTATGGCTACACCTTC.

The V call is TRBV7-8, the J call TRBJ1-1; D is possibly TRBD1 (6 bases). Germline lookup yields CDR1 SGHVS and CDR2 FQNEAQ. The CDR3 has 15 residues. V lost 1 base, J lost 3 bases, and 12 bases lay in between. The CDR3 nucleotides are TGTGCCAGCAGCTTAGTGGACAGTCAGTACACTGAAGCTTTCTTT. Its protein is CASSLVDSQYTEAFF.

V and J are TRBV4-3 and TRBJ2-5, with D possibly being TRBD1 or TRBD2 (5 bases each). The germline V and J ends were trimmed by 1 base and 5 bases, with 11 bases remaining between them. The CDR3 runs to 14 residues. Looked up from germline, CDR1 is LGHNA and CDR2 is YSLEER. The CDR3 sequence: CASSQVLGVETQYF. CDR3 in DNA: TGCGCCAGCAGCCAAGTATTGGGGGTTGAGACCCAGTACTTC.

This clonotype came up a few times. The genes are TRBV5-6 and TRBJ2-3, with TRBD2 as a possible D gene (6 bases). Germline V gene lookup returns CDR1 SGHDT and CDR2 YYEEEE. This CDR3 is 15 amino acids long. The V and J ends lost 5 bases and 2 bases respectively, with 15 bases between them. The CDR3 sequence: CASRTAGTATDTQYF. CDR3 coding DNA: TGTGCCAGCAGGACCGCGGGGACTGCCACAGATACGCAGTATTTT.

The chain links TRBV5-6 to TRBJ1-1; tentative D call: TRBD1 (5 bases). The ends were cut back, 4 bases at V and 5 bases at J, with 12 bases in the middle. Germline V gene sequence: CDR1 SGHDT, CDR2 YYEEEE. The CDR3 runs 13 residues. The CDR3 coding sequence is TGTGCCAGCAGCACGGGGGGTATGACTGAAGCTTTCTTT. Translated, it gives CASSTGGMTEAFF. Variable domain in full (rest from reference TRBV5-6 and TRBJ1-1): DAGVTQSPTHLIKTRGQQVTLRCSPKSGHDTVSWYQQALGQGPQFIFQYYEEEERQRGNFPDRFSGHQFPNYSSELNVNALLLGDSALYLCASSTGGMTEAFFGQGTRLTVV.

The sample holds a few counts of this clonotype. The chain is built from TRBV6-2 or TRBV6-3 and TRBJ2-5; 9 bases agree with TRBD2. The CDR3 spans 15 residues. V lost 2 bases, J lost 5 bases, and 6 bases stayed unmatched. The germline CDR1 and CDR2 sequences are MNHEY and SVGEGT. The CDR3 DNA reads as TGTGCCAGCAGTTACAGGCGGGGGGGCCAGGAGACCCAGTACTTC. Its protein is CASSYRRGGQETQYF.

The V and J genes are TRBV5-6 and TRBJ1-1; 7 bases are shared with TRBD1. Germline CDR1 and CDR2: SGHDT and YYEEEE. J gave up 12 bases and V 3 bases, and 11 bases lay outside the gene matches. The CDR3 totals 13 residues. The CDR3 nucleotides are TGTGCCAGCAGCTCCGGGACAGAGATAATACCTTTCTTT. Protein product: CASSSGTEIIPFF. Supplemented by reference TRBV5-6 and TRBJ1-1, the full variable domain reads DAGVTQSPTHLIKTRGQQVTLRCSPKSGHDTVSWYQQALGQGPQFIFQYYEEEERQRGNFPDRFSGHQFPNYSSELNVNALLLGDSALYLCASSSGTEIIPFFGQGTRLTVV.

This clonotype turned up a few times. The chain is built from TRBV10-3 and TRBJ2-1; 11 bases are a match to TRBD1. This CDR3 has 13 residues. CDR1 and CDR2 from the germline V gene are ENHRY and SYGVKD. The V gene end was trimmed by 9 bases and the J gene end by 8 bases; junction bases not matched to a gene: 6. CDR3 nucleotides: TGTGCCATTAGGACAGGGGGCCTTGATGAGCAGTTCTTC. Protein sequence: CAIRTGGLDEQFF.

This clonotype was seen only a few times. This rearrangement joins TRBV5-4 to TRBJ1-1, with D maybe TRBD1 (5 bases). Germline CDR1 is SGHNT and CDR2 is YYREEE (reference sequence). The ends were cut back, 4 bases at V and 4 bases at J, with 17 bases in the middle. This CDR3 region has 15 residues. The CDR3 spells CASSLTLDQGTEAFF. In DNA, the CDR3 is TGTGCCAGCAGCCTCACCCTGGACCAGGGCACTGAAGCTTTCTTT.

The chain carries TRBV4-3 and TRBJ2-1; D remains unclear. Trimming removed 0 bases from V and 5 bases from J, with 8 bases in between. Germline-derived CDR1 and CDR2 are LGHNA and YSLEER. The CDR3 has 14 residues. The CDR3 region has the DNA TGCGCCAGCAGCCAAGAGGGCGGAAACAATGAGCAGTTCTTC. It translates to CASSQEGGNNEQFF.

The chain uses TRBV10-2 and TRBJ1-2; D remains unclear. Germline CDR1 reads WSHSY; CDR2 reads SAAADI. V lost 2 bases to trimming and J lost 4 bases, with 11 bases between them. The CDR3 spans 14 residues. The CDR3 protein is CASSEDRGFYGYTF. The CDR3 coding sequence is TGCGCCAGCAGTGAGGACCGCGGGTTCTATGGCTACACCTTC.

V and J are TRBV25-1 and TRBJ1-6; TRBD1 matches at 8 bases. The CDR3 loop spans 14 amino acids. Germline V gene sequence: CDR1 MGHDK, CDR2 SYGVNS. Losses at the gene ends were 7 bases for V and 6 bases for J; bases not matched to a gene: 5. CDR3 bases: TGTGCCAGCACGAGGACAGGGCTTAATTCACCCCTCCACTTT. Its protein product is CASTRTGLNSPLHF.

This chain connects TRBV30 to TRBJ2-7; D is perhaps TRBD2 (5 bases). V lost 7 bases and J lost 0, with 13 bases in between. The CDR3 contains 13 residues. Germline CDR1 GTSNPN, CDR2 SVGIG (reference sequence). CDR3 in amino acids: CASEDSSSYEQYF. The CDR3 coding sequence is TGTGCCTCCGAGGACTCTAGCTCCTACGAGCAGTACTTC.

This chain links TRBV5-6 with TRBJ2-7, with D tentatively TRBD1 (7 bases). Looked up from germline, CDR1 is SGHDT and CDR2 is YYEEEE. The CDR3 spans 13 residues. V lost 6 bases and J lost 6, with 16 bases in between. The CDR3, as DNA: TGTGCCAGCATGTCCCAGGGGGGTCGCGAGCAGTACGTC. This translates into CASMSQGGREQYV.